This is a list of T cell receptor beta chains from one sample in a study of response to subunit inactivated influenza vaccine. TCRdb processed the RT-PCR reads anew with MiXCR; each CDR3 protein has one entry. The sample has over 800,000 distinct CDR3 sequences; over 20% are singletons. The source was PBMCs from blood, collected 4 to 6 days after vaccination. Receptors were obtained from a man in his fifties who received an inactivated influenza vaccine. Both conserved end residues are part of each CDR3. The order of the fields is clone size, V gene, J gene, D gene, CDR3 DNA, CDR3 protein. The D gene is left open where the match is weak. Expanded clones get a size class; other rows say once, few or many, or leave the size out.

-	TRBV5-1	TRBJ2-3	TRBD1	TGCGCCAGCAGCAAGGGACAGCTCACAGATACGCAGTATTTT	CASSKGQLTDTQYF
-	TRBV20-1	TRBJ2-3	TRBD1	TGCAGTGCTAGTCCAGGGGGCAGAACAGATACGCAGTATTTT	CSASPGGRTDTQYF
-	TRBV10-2	TRBJ2-6	TRBD1	TGCGCCAGCAGTGGACAGGGGGGTCCTGGGGCCAACGTCCTGACTTTC	CASSGQGGPGANVLTF
few	TRBV7-2	TRBJ2-2	-	TGTGCCAGCAGCTTACAGGGGGGCCTCACCGGGGAGCTGTTTTTT	CASSLQGGLTGELFF
-	TRBV7-2	TRBJ1-6	-	TGTGCCAGCAGCTTATTGGTTAATTCACCCCTCCACTTT	CASSLLVNSPLHF
-	TRBV15	TRBJ2-7	-	TGTGCCACCAGCAGAGAGATGACGGGGATCTCCTACGAGCAGTACTTC	CATSREMTGISYEQYF
once	TRBV7-9	TRBJ2-7	-	TGTGCCAGCAGCTCCTCCGGCATAACGGTGGCCCCCTACGAGCAGTACTTC	CASSSSGITVAPYEQYF
-	TRBV7-2	TRBJ2-5	-	TGTGCCAGCAGTCGAAGCCGGGAGACCCAGTACTTC	CASSRSRETQYF
few	TRBV12-3/TRBV12-4	TRBJ2-3	TRBD2	TGTGCCAGCAGCGGGGGACTACCTGGCACAGATACGCAGTATTTT	CASSGGLPGTDTQYF
-	TRBV4-3	TRBJ2-1	-	TGCGCCAGCAGCCAAGACGAGGGAGGTGAGCAGTTCTTC	CASSQDEGGEQFF
few	TRBV29-1	TRBJ2-5	TRBD1	TGCAGCGTTGTTTCCAGGGGGCCAGAGACCCAGTACTTC	CSVVSRGPETQYF
-	TRBV11-2	TRBJ2-7	-	TGTGCCAGCAGCGTAGGCAGCGCTGGGTTCTACGAGCAGTACTTC	CASSVGSAGFYEQYF
few	TRBV7-6	TRBJ2-7	TRBD1	TGTGCCAGCAGCCGTGAGGGGGCCGGGACCTACGAGCAGTACTTC	CASSREGAGTYEQYF
-	TRBV10-3	TRBJ2-1	TRBD2	TGTGCCATCAGGAGAGGACTAGCGGGAGGCTCGAGCTCCTACAATGAGCAGTTCTTC	CAIRRGLAGGSSSYNEQFF
-	TRBV11-1	TRBJ2-2	TRBD2	TGTGCCAGCAGCCCCGGACTAGCGGGAGGGCCGAGCACCGGGGAGCTGTTTTTT	CASSPGLAGGPSTGELFF
many	TRBV25-1	TRBJ2-3	TRBD2	TGTGCCAGCAGTGTGGGGAGGGCCGCGGCAGATACGCAGTATTTT	CASSVGRAAADTQYF
many	TRBV29-1	TRBJ2-3	TRBD1	TGCAGCGCCCGGGACAGACACACAGATACGCAGTATTTT	CSARDRHTDTQYF
-	TRBV12-3/TRBV12-4	TRBJ1-5	TRBD1	TGTGCCAGCAGCCCAGACAGGGGGCGAGAGCCCCAGCATTTT	CASSPDRGREPQHF
-	TRBV6-1	TRBJ1-2	TRBD1	TGTGCCAGCAGTCCACAGGGGTGGAATGGCTACACCTTC	CASSPQGWNGYTF
-	TRBV7-9	TRBJ2-3	TRBD1	TGTGCCAGCACCCTCATTGACAGGGGGCCCCTAGGTACGCAGTATTTT	CASTLIDRGPLGTQYF
many	TRBV5-4	TRBJ2-7	-	TGTGCCAGCCAAGGTGGAACCCACGAGCAGTACTTC	CASQGGTHEQYF
-	TRBV7-9	TRBJ2-4	TRBD1	TGTGCCAGCAGCCGTCCGGGACAGGGTGGCATTCAGTACTTC	CASSRPGQGGIQYF
few	TRBV6-2/TRBV6-3	TRBJ2-7	TRBD1	TGTGCCAGCAGTTACCGTTTTGGACAGGGGGCAAACGAGCAGTACTTC	CASSYRFGQGANEQYF
-	TRBV7-9	TRBJ1-1	-	TGTGCCAGCAGCTCACCAATCCGGCCGCTGGGCACTGAAGCTTTCTTT	CASSSPIRPLGTEAFF
many	TRBV12-3/TRBV12-4	TRBJ2-1	TRBD1	TGTGCCAGCAGTTTAGCAGGGGGCCATGAGCAGTTCTTC	CASSLAGGHEQFF
-	TRBV7-9	TRBJ2-1	TRBD1	TGTGCCAGCAGCGCTTACCCTCGACAGGGATTTCGGAATGAGCAGTTCTTC	CASSAYPRQGFRNEQFF
few	TRBV11-2	TRBJ2-4	TRBD1	TGTGCCAGCAGCTTAGTCCCCCAGGGGGTTATTGCCAAAAACATTCAGTACTTC	CASSLVPQGVIAKNIQYF
few	TRBV20-1	TRBJ2-1	TRBD2	TGCAGTGCTAGAGATCCGTGGGAGGCGGGAGGCAATGAGCAGTTCTTC	CSARDPWEAGGNEQFF
-	TRBV12-3/TRBV12-4	TRBJ2-3	-	TGTGCCAGCAATCTCCGGGAGAGTTCAGATACGCAGTATTTT	CASNLRESSDTQYF
-	TRBV4-3	TRBJ2-7	-	TGCGCCAGCAGCCAAGACCGGGACGCCTCATCCGAGCAGTACTTC	CASSQDRDASSEQYF
-	TRBV19	TRBJ1-1	-	TGTGCCAGTAGTAATCGACAGGACACTGAAGCTTTCTTT	CASSNRQDTEAFF